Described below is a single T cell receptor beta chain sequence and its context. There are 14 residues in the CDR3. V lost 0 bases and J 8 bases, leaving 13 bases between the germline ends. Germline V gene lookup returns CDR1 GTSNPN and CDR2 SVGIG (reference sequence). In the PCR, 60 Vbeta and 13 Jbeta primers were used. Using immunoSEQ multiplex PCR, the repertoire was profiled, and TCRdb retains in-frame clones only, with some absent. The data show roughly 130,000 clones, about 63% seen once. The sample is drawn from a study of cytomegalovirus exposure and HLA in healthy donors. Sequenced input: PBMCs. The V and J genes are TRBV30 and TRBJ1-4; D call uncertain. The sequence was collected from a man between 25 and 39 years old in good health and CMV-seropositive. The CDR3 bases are TGTGCCTGGAGTGTAACATCAAACCCCGAAAAACTGTTTTTT. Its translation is CAWSVTSNPEKLFF.